This T cell receptor beta chain is drawn from a study of regulatory T cells in long-lasting Graves disease. Broader study findings: Compared with new cases, persistent Graves' patients showed reduced TCR diversity. New patients shared fewer public clonotypes (over 900) than persistent patients did (roughly 2,600). Possibly, accuracy suffered from the small sample size.

This clonotype was observed at least ten times. Antigen specificity is unknown. The sample's time point: newly diagnosed GD, antithyroid drugs for less than 3 months. The TCR library was prepared using RNA isolated from PBMCs. Blood from the periphery, approximately 9 milliliters in all, was drawn into EDTA tubes. CDR3-region Arm-PCR and iRepertoire HTBI primers produced the TCR beta libraries. Using its own MiXCR run on the multiplex PCR reads, TCRdb lists one record per CDR3 protein. The data hold approximately 360,000 distinct CDR3 sequences, with about 10% observed a single time. The CDR3 length is 13 residues. Between the trimmed V and J ends, which lost 5 bases and 8 bases, there was a span of 13 bases. The germline V gene encodes CDR1 SGHTA and CDR2 FQGTGA. The same data also contributed to another study, on T cells in Graves' hyperthyroidism and ophthalmopathy.

The receptor's source is a woman under 30 with Graves disease. Specimen: peripheral blood mononuclear cells (PBMCs), collected at new diagnosis, from a patient treated with antithyroid drugs. The J gene is TRBJ2-1, the V gene TRBV7-3; tentative D call: TRBD2 (7 bases). CDR3 sequence (DNA): TGTGCCAGCAGCCGGGGGCGGGGGTATGAGCAGTTCTTC. Its translation: CASSRGRGYEQFF.